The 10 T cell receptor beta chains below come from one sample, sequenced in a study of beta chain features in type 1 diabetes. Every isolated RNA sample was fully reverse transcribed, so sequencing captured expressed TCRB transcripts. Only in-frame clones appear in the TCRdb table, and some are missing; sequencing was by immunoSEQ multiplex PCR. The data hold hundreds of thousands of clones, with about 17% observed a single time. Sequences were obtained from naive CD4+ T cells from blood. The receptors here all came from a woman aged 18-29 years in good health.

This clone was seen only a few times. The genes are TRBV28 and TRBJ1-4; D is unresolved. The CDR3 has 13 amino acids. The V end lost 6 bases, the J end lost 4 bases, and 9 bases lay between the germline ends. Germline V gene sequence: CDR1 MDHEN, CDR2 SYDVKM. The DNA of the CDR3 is TGTGCCAGCAGCCCCGGGAGTAATGAAAAACTGTTTTTT. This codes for CASSPGSNEKLFF.

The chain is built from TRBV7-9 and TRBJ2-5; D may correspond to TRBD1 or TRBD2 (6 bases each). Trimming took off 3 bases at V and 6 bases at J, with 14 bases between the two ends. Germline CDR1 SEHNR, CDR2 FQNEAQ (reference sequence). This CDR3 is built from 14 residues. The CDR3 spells CASSLRGAGQTQYF. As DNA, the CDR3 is TGTGCCAGCAGCTTGAGGGGGGCCGGACAGACCCAGTACTTC.

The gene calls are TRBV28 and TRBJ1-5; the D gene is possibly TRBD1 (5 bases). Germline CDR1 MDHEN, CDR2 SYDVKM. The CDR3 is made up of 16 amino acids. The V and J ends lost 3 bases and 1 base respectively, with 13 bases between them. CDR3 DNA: TGTGCCAGCAGTTTTTCCTCAGGGAGAAGCAATCAGCCCCAGCATTTT. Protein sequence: CASSFSSGRSNQPQHF.

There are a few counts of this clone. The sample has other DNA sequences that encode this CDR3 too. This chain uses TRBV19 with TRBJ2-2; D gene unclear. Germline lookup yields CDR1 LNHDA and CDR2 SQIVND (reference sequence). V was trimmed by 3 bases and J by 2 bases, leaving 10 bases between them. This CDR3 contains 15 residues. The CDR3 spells CASSIGQSNTGELFF. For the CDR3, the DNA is TGTGCCAGTAGTATCGGCCAGAGCAACACCGGGGAGCTGTTTTTT.

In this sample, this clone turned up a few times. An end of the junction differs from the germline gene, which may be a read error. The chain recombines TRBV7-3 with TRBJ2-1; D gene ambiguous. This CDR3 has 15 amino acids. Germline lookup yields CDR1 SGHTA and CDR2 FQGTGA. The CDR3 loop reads CASSFHSALGNEQLF. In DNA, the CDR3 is TGTGCCAGCAGCTTCCACAGTGCACTGGGCAATGAGCAGCTCTTC.

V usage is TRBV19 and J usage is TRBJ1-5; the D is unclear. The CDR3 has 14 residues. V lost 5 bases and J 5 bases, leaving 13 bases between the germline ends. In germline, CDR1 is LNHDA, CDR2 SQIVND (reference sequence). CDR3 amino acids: CASSSGKEYQPQHF. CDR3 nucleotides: TGTGCCAGTAGTTCCGGGAAGGAATATCAGCCCCAGCATTTT.

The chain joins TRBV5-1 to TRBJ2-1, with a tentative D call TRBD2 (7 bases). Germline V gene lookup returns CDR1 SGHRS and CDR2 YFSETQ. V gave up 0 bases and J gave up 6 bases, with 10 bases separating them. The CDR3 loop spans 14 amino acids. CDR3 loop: CASSLEAGANEQFF. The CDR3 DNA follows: TGCGCCAGCAGCTTGGAGGCGGGGGCCAATGAGCAGTTCTTC.

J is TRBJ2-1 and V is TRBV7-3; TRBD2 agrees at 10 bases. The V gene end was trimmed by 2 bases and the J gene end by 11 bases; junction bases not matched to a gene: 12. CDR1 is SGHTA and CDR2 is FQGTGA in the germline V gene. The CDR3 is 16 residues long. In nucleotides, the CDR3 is TGTGCCAGCAGCTTAGAAGAGCGGGAGGGCCGAATGAAGCAGTTCTTC. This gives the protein CASSLEEREGRMKQFF. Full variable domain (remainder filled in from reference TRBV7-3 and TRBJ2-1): GAGVSQTPSNKVTEKGKYVELRCDPISGHTALYWYRQSLGQGPEFLIYFQGTGAADDSGLPNDRFFAVRPEGSVSTLKIQRTERGDSAVYLCASSLEEREGRMKQFFGPGTRLTVL.

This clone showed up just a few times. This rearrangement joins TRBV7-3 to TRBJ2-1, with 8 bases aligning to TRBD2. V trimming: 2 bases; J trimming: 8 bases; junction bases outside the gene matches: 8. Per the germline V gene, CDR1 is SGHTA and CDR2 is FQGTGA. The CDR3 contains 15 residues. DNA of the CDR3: TGTGCCAGCAGCTTAGAAGTAGCGGGACTCTATGAGCAGTTCTTC. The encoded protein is CASSLEVAGLYEQFF.

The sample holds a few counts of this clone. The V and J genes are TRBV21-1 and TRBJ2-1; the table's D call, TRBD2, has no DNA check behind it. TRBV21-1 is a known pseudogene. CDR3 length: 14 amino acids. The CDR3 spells CASPPASGYNEQFF. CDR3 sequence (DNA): TGTGCCAGCCCCCCCGCTAGCGGTTACAATGAGCAGTTCTTC.